A selection of T cell receptor beta chains follows, all from one sample in a study of blood T cell repertoires in COVID-19. Profiled with immunoSEQ multiplex PCR; TCRdb holds only in-frame clones, not every one. Of 150,000 to 200,000 clones listed, approximately 80% were seen once; the top ten hold roughly 5%. What was sequenced was PBMCs or T cells enriched from blood (not recorded which). These receptors were taken from a man aged 70-80 years who had been exposed to COVID-19. The CDR3 runs from the conserved cysteine through the conserved F or W. The order of the fields is J gene, D gene, V gene, clone size, CDR3 DNA, CDR3 protein. The D gene is left open where the match is weak. Where a row states a size, it is once, few, many or the class of an expanded clone; other rows omit it.

TRBJ1-5	-	TRBV19	few	TGTGCCAGTAGGGCAGGGACTGGAAGCAATCAGCCCCAGCATTTT	CASRAGTGSNQPQHF
TRBJ1-2	-	TRBV19	once	TGTGCCAGTAGTCCTTATACCCGGGGCTATGGCTACACCTTC	CASSPYTRGYGYTF
TRBJ1-6	TRBD1	TRBV5-5	-	TGTGCCAGCTGCTGGACAGGTGCTTATAATTCACCCCTCCACTTT	CASCWTGAYNSPLHF
TRBJ1-2	-	TRBV11-2	-	TGTGCCAGCAGCTTAGTCCTATTCCAGCCTAGAAATGGCTACACCTTC	CASSLVLFQPRNGYTF
TRBJ2-7	TRBD2	TRBV11-2	-	TGTGCCAGCAGCTTAAGGAGCGGGGGCTCCTACGAGCAGTACTTC	CASSLRSGGSYEQYF
TRBJ1-5	-	TRBV7-9	once	TGTGCCAGCGGATTCTCAGGGAATAGCAATCAGCCCCAGCATTTT	CASGFSGNSNQPQHF
TRBJ1-4	-	TRBV5-1	few	TGCGCCAGCAGCGCGGACACGGCAGGCGGTTGGTTGTTTTTT	CASSADTAGGWLFF
TRBJ2-1	TRBD2	TRBV6-1	few	TGTGCCAGCAGTGAAGGGGACCTAGCGGGAGGCTCCTACAATGAGCAGTTCTTC	CASSEGDLAGGSYNEQFF
TRBJ2-1	TRBD1	TRBV6-5	-	TGTGCCAGCGACCGGGACAGGGGGGACAATGAGCAGTTCTTC	CASDRDRGDNEQFF
TRBJ2-1	TRBD1	TRBV7-8	once	TGTGCCAGCAGCTTAGGGAGGGGGACAGGGGGCTCTAATGAGCAGTTCTTC	CASSLGRGTGGSNEQFF
TRBJ2-7	TRBD2	TRBV19	-	TGTGCCAGTAGTAAGGGACTAGCGGGGACCTCCTACGAGCAGTACTTC	CASSKGLAGTSYEQYF
TRBJ2-7	TRBD2	TRBV5-8	once	TGTGCCAGCAGCTTGGGACTAGCGGGAGCTGTCTACGAGCAGTACTTC	CASSLGLAGAVYEQYF
TRBJ1-2	-	TRBV28	-	TGTGCCAGCAGTTTATACCCGCGGAGTTATGGCTACACCTTC	CASSLYPRSYGYTF
TRBJ2-3	TRBD2	TRBV6-2/TRBV6-3	-	TGTGCCAGCAGTTACCCGACTAGCGGGAGGACTTCTAGCACAGATACGCAGTATTTT	CASSYPTSGRTSSTDTQYF
TRBJ2-1	-	TRBV6-5	-	TGTGCCAGCAGTTACTCTAGACAGGCCCCTCTGAATGAGCAGTTCTTC	CASSYSRQAPLNEQFF
TRBJ1-1	-	TRBV25-1	-	TGTGCCAGCAGTCTTTCCGGGACTCTTACTGAAGCTTTCTTT	CASSLSGTLTEAFF
TRBJ1-4	-	TRBV5-1	-	TGCGCCAGCAGCAAGCAGGGGCCGGATGAAAAACTGTTTTTT	CASSKQGPDEKLFF